Listed here are 22 T cell receptor beta chains from one sample, sequenced in a study of human T cells and chemical hapten exposure. Stated time point: patch test 1, 2 weeks after DPC sensitization. As for treatment: therapeutic diphenylcyclopropenone sensitization with weekly scalp DPC. TCRdb analysed the RACE reads with MiXCR anew, one entry per CDR3 protein. The sample includes about 360,000 distinct CDR3 sequences, under 9% of them seen just once. Sequenced here: whole blood, sampled in connection with sensitization to the hapten diphenylcyclopropenone (DPC). Receptor source: a young woman with alopecia areata. Some clones in this sample may be carry-over from other donors' samples.

This clonotype was detected a few times. The V call is TRBV6-2 or TRBV6-3, the J call TRBJ2-3; 7 nucleotides match TRBD2. CDR3 size: 14 residues. V dropped 6 bases and J dropped 6; count of bases not matched to a gene: 9. Germline CDR1 and CDR2: MNHEY and SVGEGT. The chain's CDR3 is CASRVAGVDDTQYF. The CDR3 bases are TGTGCCAGCAGGGTAGCGGGTGTTGATGATACGCAGTATTTT.

The table lists this clonotype with a few counts. The rearrangement links TRBV5-1 to TRBJ1-4, with a possible D match to TRBD1 (5 bases). V lost 4 bases and J lost 3, with 10 bases in between. The CDR3 extends over 14 amino acids. Germline V gene data show CDR1 as SGHRS and CDR2 as YFSETQ. This CDR3 is CASSGGEANEKLFF. The CDR3 DNA reads as TGCGCCAGCAGCGGGGGGGAGGCTAATGAAAAACTGTTTTTT.

The V call is TRBV20-1, the J call TRBJ2-7, with 8 bases lining up with TRBD1. The germline gives CDR1 DFQATT, CDR2 SNEGSKA (reference sequence). After removal of 4 bases from V and 2 bases from J, the junction contained 1 base not matched to a gene. This CDR3 has 12 amino acids. This chain's CDR3 is CSAKTGAYEQYF. CDR3 in DNA: TGCAGTGCTAAGACAGGGGCCTACGAGCAGTACTTC.

Many counts were recorded for this clonotype. The gene calls are TRBV29-1 and TRBJ2-3, with TRBD2 matching over 7 bases. V dropped 3 bases and J dropped 3; count of bases not matched to a gene: 9. Germline-derived CDR1 and CDR2 are SQVTM and ANQGSEA. The CDR3 sequence is 15 residues long. DNA for the CDR3: TGCAGCGTTGAGGGGGAAAGCGGGGCGACAGATACGCAGTATTTT. Translating gives CSVEGESGATDTQYF.

This clonotype was counted ten times or more. V usage is TRBV3-1 and J usage is TRBJ2-2; possibly TRBD1 for D (5 bases). CDR1 and CDR2 from the germline V gene are LGHDT and YNNKEL (reference sequence). The CDR3 has 13 amino acids. V shed 1 base and J shed 5 bases, with 5 bases lying between them. The DNA of the CDR3 is TGTGCCAGCAGCCAAGGGACAACCGGGGAGCTGTTTTTT. This gives the protein CASSQGTTGELFF.

There are a few counts of this clonotype. The J gene is TRBJ1-1, the V gene TRBV4-3; D uncertain. Germline V gene lookup returns CDR1 LGHNA and CDR2 YSLEER. Trimming cost V 3 bases and J 11 bases, with 19 bases left between them. The CDR3 extends over 14 amino acids. The CDR3 DNA is TGCGCCAGCAGCCAGCCGGGAGGGAGGGTTGAGGCTTTCTTT. Encoded protein: CASSQPGGRVEAFF.

This clonotype has more than one count but fewer than ten. The rearrangement joins TRBV6-5 to TRBJ1-6; the D is unclear. Germline lookup yields CDR1 MNHEY and CDR2 SVGAGI. The CDR3 is 14 residues long. V was clipped by 6 bases and J by 5 bases, with 11 bases between them. The CDR3 here is CASRRTSHNSPLHF. Written as DNA, the CDR3 is TGTGCCAGCAGAAGGACGTCCCATAATTCACCCCTCCACTTT.

This clonotype was counted only a few times. The V gene is TRBV7-9, the J gene TRBJ2-5; 7 bases match TRBD1. V shed 5 bases, J shed 4 bases, and the junction held 10 bases outside the gene matches. From germline, CDR1 is SEHNR and CDR2 FQNEAQ (reference sequence). This CDR3 has 15 amino acids. CDR3: CASSPMTGLGETQYF. The CDR3 DNA sequence: TGTGCCAGCAGCCCGATGACAGGGCTCGGAGAGACCCAGTACTTC.

This clonotype was found a few times. The gene calls are TRBV25-1 and TRBJ1-3; unclear D gene. Between the trimmed V and J ends, which lost 1 base and 0 bases, there was a span of 7 bases. The CDR3 spans 15 residues. Germline values: CDR1 MGHDK, CDR2 SYGVNS. The CDR3 region has the DNA TGTGCCAGCAGTGAATCGATAGGCTCTGGAAACACCATATATTTT. It yields the protein CASSESIGSGNTIYF.

This clonotype was counted only a few times. CDR3 in amino acids: CASSLDPGNYNEQFF. The CDR3 DNA sequence: TGTGCCAGCAGCTTAGATCCCGGGAATTACAATGAGCAGTTCTTC. This chain joins TRBV11-2 and TRBJ2-1; TRBD2 might be the D (5 bases). V lost 0 bases, J lost 4 bases, and 10 bases lay in between. This CDR3 spans 15 amino acids. Germline CDR1 is SGHAT and CDR2 is FQNNGV.

This clonotype was recorded many times. The CDR3 region has the DNA TGCAGTGCTCCTCGACACTACGAGCAGTACTTC. This encodes CSAPRHYEQYF. J is TRBJ2-7 and V is TRBV20-1; D remains ambiguous. CDR1 and CDR2 from the germline V gene are DFQATT and SNEGSKA (reference sequence). V was clipped by 5 bases and J by 3 bases, with 8 bases between them. This CDR3 region has 11 residues.

This clonotype was recorded a few times. This rearrangement joins TRBV19 to TRBJ2-3; TRBD1 aligns across 10 bases. Germline V lookup: CDR1 LNHDA, CDR2 SQIVND (reference sequence). V gave up 0 bases and J gave up 6 bases; unmatched junction bases: 3. The CDR3 is made up of 15 amino acids. In nucleotides, the CDR3 is TGTGCCAGTAGTATAGATGGGACAGGGGACGATACGCAGTATTTT. Translation: CASSIDGTGDDTQYF.

V is TRBV27 and J is TRBJ1-2; TRBD1 matches 7 bases. Germline assignment: CDR1 MNHEY and CDR2 SMNVEV (reference sequence). The CDR3 totals 15 residues. V shed 4 bases and J 4 bases; nucleotides not matched to a gene: 9. CDR3 in amino acids: CASSSPGQSLYGYTF. CDR3 nucleotides: TGTGCCAGCAGTTCGCCGGGACAGTCCCTCTATGGCTACACCTTC.

The CDR3 here is CASSETSGGWGEDTQYF. CDR3 DNA sequence: TGTGCCAGCAGCGAGACTAGCGGGGGCTGGGGGGAAGATACGCAGTATTTT. J is TRBJ2-3 and V is TRBV9; TRBD2 agrees at 12 bases. V lost 3 bases and J lost 5; bases outside the gene matches: 10. The CDR3 consists of 17 residues. The germline CDR1 and CDR2 sequences are SGDLS and YYNGEE.

This clonotype was counted many times. This chain connects TRBV20-1 to TRBJ1-6; D remains ambiguous. Germline values: CDR1 DFQATT, CDR2 SNEGSKA (reference sequence). CDR3 length equals 13 residues. Trimming took off 6 bases at V and 9 bases at J, with 15 bases between the two ends. The CDR3 DNA reads as TGCAGTGCAACCCGGGATCGCCCTTCACCCCTCCACTTT. Amino acids: CSATRDRPSPLHF.

This clonotype was observed many times. The chain employs TRBV12-3 or TRBV12-4 and TRBJ2-5; no clear D gene. CDR3 length equals 15 residues. Trimming pared 6 bases from V and 1 base from J, leaving 15 bases between. The CDR3 region has the DNA TGTGCCAGCAGCCCCCCAGCTCCTCTCCAAGAGACCCAGTACTTC. This translates into CASSPPAPLQETQYF.

This clonotype was counted ten times or more. The chain uses TRBV10-3 and TRBJ2-3; D remains unclear. Trimming took 3 bases from V and 0 from J, leaving 4 bases between them. The CDR3 extends over 13 amino acids. Germline CDR1 reads ENHRY; CDR2 reads SYGVKD. CDR3: CAISDRSTDTQYF. In DNA form, the CDR3 reads TGTGCCATCAGTGATAGGAGCACAGATACGCAGTATTTT.

This clonotype was picked up a small number of times. This chain connects TRBV4-3 to TRBJ1-3; no firm D call. CDR3 size: 16 residues. Germline V gene data show CDR1 as LGHNA and CDR2 as YSLEER. V lost 0 bases to trimming and J lost 0 bases, with 9 bases between them. CDR3 sequence: CASSQDHWDSGNTIYF. As DNA, the CDR3 is TGCGCCAGCAGCCAAGATCACTGGGACTCTGGAAACACCATATATTTT.

The V and J genes are TRBV27 and TRBJ1-6; 9 positions match TRBD1. The CDR3 totals 15 residues. Unmatched junction bases numbered 4, after V lost 3 bases and J lost 7 bases. Germline-derived CDR1 and CDR2 are MNHEY and SMNVEV (reference sequence). The CDR3 here is CASSFVTGGNSPLHF. The CDR3, as DNA: TGTGCCAGCAGTTTTGTGACAGGGGGGAATTCACCCCTCCACTTT.

This clonotype was recorded many times. This chain connects TRBV11-3 to TRBJ2-1; 8 bases align to TRBD2. This CDR3 spans 13 amino acids. The trim removed 5 bases at V and 8 bases at J, leaving 5 bases unmatched. The V gene's germline CDR1 is SGHNT and CDR2 YENEEA. The CDR3 here is CASSPRTSHEQFF. The CDR3 DNA reads as TGTGCCAGCAGCCCAAGGACTAGCCATGAGCAGTTCTTC.

At least ten counts were recorded for this clonotype. The rearrangement uses TRBV7-9 and TRBJ2-2, with unresolved D. CDR1 is SEHNR and CDR2 is FQNEAQ in the germline V gene (reference sequence). The CDR3 contains 12 residues. The ends were cut back, 9 bases at V and 2 bases at J, with 7 bases in the middle. CDR3 sequence: CASTQNTGELFF. CDR3 nucleotide sequence: TGTGCCAGTACACAAAACACCGGGGAGCTGTTTTTT.

V usage is TRBV12-3 or TRBV12-4 and J usage is TRBJ2-7; 9 bases line up with TRBD2. The V and J ends lost 6 bases and 6 bases, in that order; junction bases with no gene match: 12. This CDR3 is 15 amino acids long. CDR3 residues: CASRSLAGLSSEQYF. The CDR3 region has the DNA TGTGCCAGCAGATCTCTAGCGGGGTTATCTAGCGAGCAGTACTTC.